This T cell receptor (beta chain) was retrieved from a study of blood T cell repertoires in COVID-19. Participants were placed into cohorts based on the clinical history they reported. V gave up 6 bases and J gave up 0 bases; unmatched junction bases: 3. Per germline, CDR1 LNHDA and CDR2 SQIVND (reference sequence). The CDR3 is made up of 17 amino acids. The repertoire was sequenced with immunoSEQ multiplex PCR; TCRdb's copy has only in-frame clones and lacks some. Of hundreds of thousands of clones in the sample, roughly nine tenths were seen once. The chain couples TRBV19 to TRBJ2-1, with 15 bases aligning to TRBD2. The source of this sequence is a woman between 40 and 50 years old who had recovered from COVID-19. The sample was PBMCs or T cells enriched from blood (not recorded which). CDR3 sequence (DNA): TGTGCCAGTAGAAGGACTAGCGGGAGGGCCTCCTACAATGAGCAGTTCTTC. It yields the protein CASRRTSGRASYNEQFF.